These 26 T cell receptor beta chains were all obtained from the same sample, sequenced in a study of cytomegalovirus exposure and HLA in healthy donors. A multiplex PCR was run with 60 Vbeta primers and 13 Jbeta primers. Using immunoSEQ multiplex PCR, the repertoire was profiled, and TCRdb retains in-frame clones only, with some absent. Here the sample spans 170,000 or so clones, around four fifths being singletons. The sequenced sample consisted of PBMCs. The receptor set was obtained from a woman aged 55-69 years in good health and CMV-seropositive.

V gene TRBV4-1 combines with J gene TRBJ1-1; 7 bases line up with TRBD1. The CDR3 is 17 amino acids. Losses at the gene ends were 4 bases for V and 6 bases for J; bases not matched to a gene: 17. CDR1 is MGHRA, CDR2 YSYEKL, per germline. Here the CDR3 reads CASSLRGEGALSSEAFF. CDR3 DNA: TGCGCCAGCAGCCTTCGGGGAGAGGGGGCGTTGTCCTCTGAAGCTTTCTTT.

A single count supports this clone. This chain uses TRBV19 with TRBJ2-2; the D gene is possibly TRBD2 (6 bases). The CDR3 has 15 residues. The V end was cut by 6 bases, the J end by 6 bases, with 17 bases between. The germline V gene encodes CDR1 LNHDA and CDR2 SQIVND (reference sequence). CDR3 DNA sequence: TGTGCCAGTAGGGCGGGAAACTCAGGAGCCGGGGAGCTGTTTTTT. As protein: CASRAGNSGAGELFF. The full variable domain, its missing parts supplied by reference TRBV19 and TRBJ2-2, is DGGITQSPKYLFRKEGQNVTLSCEQNLNHDAMYWYRQDPGQGLRLIYYSQIVNDFQKGDIAEGYSVSREKKESFPLTVTSAQKNPTAFYLCASRAGNSGAGELFFGEGSRLTVL.

Here the CDR3 reads CASSRDGGGTDTQYF. The CDR3 DNA sequence: TGTGCCAGCAGCCGGGATGGGGGCGGCACAGATACGCAGTATTTT. The chain carries TRBV7-3 and TRBJ2-3, with D perhaps matching TRBD1 (6 bases). Germline loops: CDR1 SGHTA, CDR2 FQGTGA. Trimming removed 5 bases from V and 1 base from J, with 13 bases in between. This CDR3 region has 15 residues.

The rearrangement joins TRBV4-2 to TRBJ2-3; 9 bases fit TRBD2. The germline CDR1 and CDR2 sequences are LGHNA and YNFKEQ. Trimming removed 3 bases from V and 0 bases from J; junction bases left unmatched: 1. The CDR3 length is 15 residues. CDR3 loop: CASSHSGGSTDTQYF. As DNA, the CDR3 is TGTGCCAGCAGCCATAGCGGGGGTAGCACAGATACGCAGTATTTT.

The V call is TRBV30, the J call TRBJ2-2; D is possibly TRBD1 (7 bases). Per germline, CDR1 GTSNPN and CDR2 SVGIG (reference sequence). The CDR3 sequence is 14 residues long. The V and J ends lost 4 bases and 4 bases respectively, with 13 bases between them. CDR3 in amino acids: CAWTGGGPTGELFF. CDR3 nucleotide sequence: TGTGCCTGGACCGGAGGGGGCCCCACCGGGGAGCTGTTTTTT.

Only a few counts were recorded for this clone. The sample contains more than one DNA sequence encoding this CDR3. J is TRBJ1-1 and V is TRBV7-3; tentative D call: TRBD1 (5 bases). V lost 0 bases, J lost 5 bases, and 13 bases lay in between. The CDR3 consists of 15 residues. The germline gives CDR1 SGHTA, CDR2 FQGTGA. CDR3 amino acids: CASSLTDSPGTEAFF. CDR3 in DNA: TGTGCCAGCAGCTTAACCGACAGCCCCGGTACTGAAGCTTTCTTT.

The chain is built from TRBV5-4 and TRBJ2-3; 8 positions match TRBD2. The CDR3 runs to 15 residues. The V segment lost 3 bases and the J segment 1 base; nucleotides outside the gene matches: 4. Germline CDR1 is SGHNT and CDR2 is YYREEE (reference sequence). The DNA for the CDR3 is TGTGCCAGCAGCTCCGGGGGGGCGGGCACAGATACGCAGTATTTT. Translating gives CASSSGGAGTDTQYF.

By sample fraction, this clone is large (0.1 to 1%). This sequence joins TRBV15 and TRBJ2-7, with D perhaps matching TRBD2 (6 bases). V lost 5 bases and J 2 bases, leaving 13 bases between the germline ends. The CDR3 length is 14 residues. The germline V gene has CDR1 LNHNV and CDR2 YYDKDF (reference sequence). CDR3 in amino acids: CATSPGTGTYEQYF. DNA for the CDR3: TGTGCCACCAGCCCCGGGACTGGAACCTACGAGCAGTACTTC.

Turning to this clone: Sequence at one end of the junction differs from germline and may be a read error. This chain uses TRBV19 with TRBJ2-4; a weak D match, TRBD2 (6 bases). The CDR3 spans 14 residues. Germline V CDR1 and CDR2: LNHDA, SQIVND (reference sequence). In DNA form, the CDR3 reads TGTGCCAGTAGTATAATTGGAGGGACGAACAGTCAGTACTTC. This sequence encodes CASSIIGGTNSQYF.

On this clone itself: At one end, the junction sequence differs from germline, possibly due to a read error. V is TRBV6-5 and J is TRBJ2-4; D perhaps matches TRBD2 (7 bases). The V gene's germline CDR1 is MNHEY and CDR2 SVGAGI. The CDR3 totals 13 residues. CDR3: CASTWAGANSQYF. The CDR3 coding sequence is TGTGCCAGCACCTGGGCGGGGGCAAACAGTCAGTACTTC.

The chain is built from TRBV5-1 and TRBJ2-1; no clear D gene. V gave up 7 bases and J gave up 0 bases, with 14 bases separating them. Germline V CDR1 and CDR2: SGHRS, YFSETQ. This CDR3 spans 15 amino acids. CDR3 nucleotide sequence: TGCGCCAGCGGCCATGTGCGGAACTCCTACAATGAGCAGTTCTTC. This gives the protein CASGHVRNSYNEQFF.

This sequence joins TRBV28 and TRBJ2-5, with unresolved D. Germline V CDR1 and CDR2: MDHEN, SYDVKM. CDR3 length: 13 residues. The V end lost 6 bases, the J end lost 6 bases, and 14 bases lay between the germline ends. DNA for the CDR3: TGTGCCAGCAGCACCCACTCTATTCAGACCCAGTACTTC. It encodes CASSTHSIQTQYF.

This clone was found once. The V and J genes are TRBV30 and TRBJ1-5; tentatively, D is TRBD1 (5 bases). V lost 5 bases and J 5 bases, leaving 10 bases between the germline ends. Germline lookup yields CDR1 GTSNPN and CDR2 SVGIG (reference sequence). This CDR3 has 12 amino acids. This chain's CDR3 is CAWGGDDQPQHF. DNA of the CDR3: TGTGCCTGGGGCGGGGACGATCAGCCCCAGCATTTT.

In this sample, this clone turned up a few times. The J gene is TRBJ1-6, the V gene TRBV27, with 7 bases fitting TRBD1. The CDR3 spans 15 residues. Germline CDR1 is MNHEY and CDR2 is SMNVEV (reference sequence). V shed 5 bases and J 7 bases; nucleotides not matched to a gene: 8. The CDR3 DNA follows: TGTGCCAGCAGTATTGACAGGGCTGAGAATTCACCCCTCCACTTT. It translates to CASSIDRAENSPLHF.

This chain links TRBV25-1 with TRBJ1-2, with D uncertain. This CDR3 spans 14 amino acids. CDR1 and CDR2 from the germline V gene are MGHDK and SYGVNS. Trimming stripped 1 base from V and 4 bases from J, with 10 bases between. CDR3 residues: CASSESGLIYGYTF. The CDR3 bases are TGTGCCAGCAGTGAATCTGGACTGATCTATGGCTACACCTTC.

The table lists this clone with a few counts. The CDR3 loop reads CASSQGTASYGYTF. CDR3 sequence (DNA): TGCGCCAGCAGCCAGGGGACAGCGTCCTATGGCTACACCTTC. This chain joins TRBV4-1 and TRBJ1-2; 7 nucleotides line up with TRBD1. The CDR3 has 14 amino acids. V lost 3 bases and J lost 4; bases outside the gene matches: 5. The germline V gene encodes CDR1 MGHRA and CDR2 YSYEKL.

The chain has TRBV30 and TRBJ1-3; a possible D gene is TRBD1 (5 bases). The length of the CDR3 is 15 residues. Per germline, CDR1 GTSNPN and CDR2 SVGIG (reference sequence). Trimming took off 0 bases at V and 2 bases at J, with 11 bases between the two ends. CDR3: CAWSVSGGTGNTIYF. DNA of the CDR3: TGTGCCTGGAGTGTATCTGGGGGGACTGGAAACACCATATATTTT.

The chain joins TRBV19 to TRBJ1-5; D not certain. This CDR3 is 12 amino acids long. Per germline, CDR1 LNHDA and CDR2 SQIVND (reference sequence). Trimming took off 5 bases at V and 7 bases at J, with 9 bases between the two ends. The CDR3 DNA reads TGTGCCAGTAGTCCACTTTTACAGCCCCAGCATTTT. Translated: CASSPLLQPQHF.

V is TRBV14 and J is TRBJ2-4; TRBD1 agrees at 12 bases. The junction had 6 bases not matched to a gene; V was cut back by 5 bases and J by 7 bases. Looked up from germline, CDR1 is SGHDN and CDR2 is FVKESK. The CDR3 covers 15 residues. CDR3: CASSGRDRGLNIQYF. CDR3 in DNA: TGTGCCAGCAGCGGCCGGGACAGGGGGCTTAACATTCAGTACTTC.

The rearrangement joins TRBV7-6 to TRBJ1-5, with D perhaps matching TRBD1 (6 bases). Trimming cost V 1 base and J 4 bases, with 11 bases left between them. The CDR3 sequence is 15 residues long. Germline V gives CDR1 SGHVS, CDR2 FNYEAQ. This CDR3 is CASSLESTGNQPQHF. CDR3 DNA: TGTGCCAGCAGCTTAGAATCAACAGGGAATCAGCCCCAGCATTTT.

This chain connects TRBV4-2 to TRBJ1-5; D is ambiguous. Germline-derived CDR1 and CDR2 are LGHNA and YNFKEQ. CDR3 length equals 15 residues. Between the trimmed V and J ends, which lost 0 bases and 4 bases, there was a span of 10 bases. The CDR3: CASSQDTGFNQPQHF. In DNA, the CDR3 is TGTGCCAGCAGCCAAGACACGGGGTTTAATCAGCCCCAGCATTTT.

Only one count was recorded for this clone. Here the CDR3 reads CASSMSGPSYEQYF. The CDR3 bases are TGTGCCAGTAGTATGTCAGGGCCATCCTACGAGCAGTACTTC. The chain carries TRBV19 and TRBJ2-5; tentatively, D is TRBD1 (5 bases). The J call is doubtful: the DNA matches TRBJ2-7 better. The CDR3 totals 14 residues. Germline V gene lookup returns CDR1 LNHDA and CDR2 SQIVND (reference sequence).

V gene TRBV5-1 combines with J gene TRBJ1-2; TRBD1 agrees at 7 bases. The V gene's germline CDR1 is SGHRS and CDR2 YFSETQ. The V gene end was trimmed by 2 bases and the J gene end by 5 bases; junction bases not matched to a gene: 6. The CDR3 runs to 14 residues. CDR3 residues: CASSFSWTGYGYTF. CDR3 DNA sequence: TGCGCCAGCAGCTTTAGCTGGACAGGTTATGGCTACACCTTC.

This clone appeared a few times. The chain joins TRBV27 to TRBJ1-4; weak D call: TRBD1 (5 bases). Germline V gene sequence: CDR1 MNHEY, CDR2 SMNVEV (reference sequence). The CDR3 consists of 15 residues. V was cut by 3 bases and J by 4 bases, with 12 bases left in between. The CDR3 region has the DNA TGTGCCAGCAGTTTGGCCACAGGAATTAATGAAAAACTGTTTTTT. The encoded protein is CASSLATGINEKLFF.

The genes are TRBV27 and TRBJ2-3; unclear D gene. The CDR3 has 11 amino acids. Deletions cut 5 bases from V and 2 bases from J, with 2 bases between. Germline V gene lookup returns CDR1 MNHEY and CDR2 SMNVEV (reference sequence). In DNA form, the CDR3 reads TGTGCCAGCAGTCACACAGATACGCAGTATTTT. Protein sequence: CASSHTDTQYF.

The V and J genes are TRBV28 and TRBJ2-4; TRBD2 matches at 7 bases. This CDR3 spans 16 amino acids. After removal of 4 bases from V and 0 bases from J, the junction contained 6 bases not matched to a gene. CDR1 and CDR2 (germline): MDHEN, SYDVKM. The CDR3 coding sequence is TGTGCCAGCAGTTCTAGCGGAGTAATAGCCAAAAACATTCAGTACTTC. Amino acids: CASSSSGVIAKNIQYF. Full variable domain (outside the CDR3, taken from reference TRBV28 and TRBJ2-4): DVKVTQSSRYLVKRTGEKVFLECVQDMDHENMFWYRQDPGLGLRLIYFSYDVKMKEKGDIPEGYSVSREKKERFSLILESASTNQTSMYLCASSSSGVIAKNIQYFGAGTRLSVL.